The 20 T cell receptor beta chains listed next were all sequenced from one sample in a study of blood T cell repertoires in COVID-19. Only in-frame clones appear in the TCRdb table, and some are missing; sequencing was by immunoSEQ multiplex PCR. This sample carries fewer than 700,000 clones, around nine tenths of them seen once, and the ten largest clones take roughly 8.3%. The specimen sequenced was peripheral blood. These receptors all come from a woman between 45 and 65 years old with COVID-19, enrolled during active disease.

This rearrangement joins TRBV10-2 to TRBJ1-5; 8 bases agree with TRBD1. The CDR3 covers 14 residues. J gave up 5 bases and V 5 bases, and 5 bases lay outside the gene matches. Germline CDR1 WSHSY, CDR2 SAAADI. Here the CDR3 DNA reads TGCGCCAGCAGTAGGCAGGGGGCAGATCAGCCCCAGCATTTT. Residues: CASSRQGADQPQHF.

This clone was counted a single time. The CDR3 DNA reads TGTGCTAGTGGTTTGCTCAGCAATCAGCCCCAGCATTTT. This encodes CASGLLSNQPQHF. The gene calls are TRBV12-5 and TRBJ1-5; D is undetermined. The V and J ends lost 2 bases and 1 base respectively, with 3 bases between them. Germline values: CDR1 LGHNT, CDR2 FRNRAP. The CDR3 is 13 amino acids.

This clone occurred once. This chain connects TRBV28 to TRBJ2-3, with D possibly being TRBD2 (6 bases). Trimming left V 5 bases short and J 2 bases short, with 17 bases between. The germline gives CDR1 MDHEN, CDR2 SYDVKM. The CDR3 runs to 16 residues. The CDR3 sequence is CASSPQRIADTDTQYF. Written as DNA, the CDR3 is TGTGCCAGCAGTCCCCAGCGAATAGCGGACACAGATACGCAGTATTTT.

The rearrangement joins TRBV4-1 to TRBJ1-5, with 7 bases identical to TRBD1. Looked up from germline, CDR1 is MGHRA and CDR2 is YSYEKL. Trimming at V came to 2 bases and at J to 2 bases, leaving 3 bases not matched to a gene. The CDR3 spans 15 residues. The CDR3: CASSQMGTGNQPQHF. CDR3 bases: TGCGCCAGCAGCCAAATGGGGACAGGCAATCAGCCCCAGCATTTT.

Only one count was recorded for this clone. CDR3 region: CASSHLRTSGGVSSYNEQFF. The CDR3 DNA reads TGCGCCAGCAGCCACCTACGGACTAGCGGGGGGGTAAGCTCCTACAATGAGCAGTTCTTC. The chain has TRBV5-1 and TRBJ2-1; 15 bases line up with TRBD2. Germline loops: CDR1 SGHRS, CDR2 YFSETQ. This CDR3 comprises 20 residues. V gave up 4 bases and J gave up 0 bases; unmatched junction bases: 11. Full variable domain (rest looked up from reference TRBV5-1 and TRBJ2-1): KAGVTQTPRYLIKTRGQQVTLSCSPISGHRSVSWYQQTPGQGLQFLFEYFSETQRNKGNFPGRFSGRQFSNSRSEMNVSTLELGDSALYLCASSHLRTSGGVSSYNEQFFGPGTRLTVL.

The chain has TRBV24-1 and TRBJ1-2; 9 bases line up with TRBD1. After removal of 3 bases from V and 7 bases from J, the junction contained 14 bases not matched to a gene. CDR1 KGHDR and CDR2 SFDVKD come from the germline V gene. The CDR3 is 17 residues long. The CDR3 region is CATSDQGQGALLGGYTF. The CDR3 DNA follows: TGTGCCACCAGTGATCAGGGACAGGGAGCACTCCTGGGTGGCTACACCTTC.

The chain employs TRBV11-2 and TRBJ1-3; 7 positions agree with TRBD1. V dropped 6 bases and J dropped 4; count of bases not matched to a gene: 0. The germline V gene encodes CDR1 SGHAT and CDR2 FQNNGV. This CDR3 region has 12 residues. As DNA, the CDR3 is TGTGCCAGCAGGGACAGGGGAAACACCATATATTTT. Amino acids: CASRDRGNTIYF.

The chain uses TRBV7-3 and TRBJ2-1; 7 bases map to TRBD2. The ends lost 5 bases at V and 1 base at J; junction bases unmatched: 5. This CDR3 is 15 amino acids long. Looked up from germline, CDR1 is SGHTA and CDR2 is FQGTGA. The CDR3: CASSPSRGSYNEQFF. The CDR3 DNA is TGTGCCAGCAGCCCCTCGCGGGGGTCCTACAATGAGCAGTTCTTC. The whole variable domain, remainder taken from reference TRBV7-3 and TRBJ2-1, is GAGVSQTPSNKVTEKGKYVELRCDPISGHTALYWYRQSLGQGPEFLIYFQGTGAADDSGLPNDRFFAVRPEGSVSTLKIQRTERGDSAVYLCASSPSRGSYNEQFFGPGTRLTVL.

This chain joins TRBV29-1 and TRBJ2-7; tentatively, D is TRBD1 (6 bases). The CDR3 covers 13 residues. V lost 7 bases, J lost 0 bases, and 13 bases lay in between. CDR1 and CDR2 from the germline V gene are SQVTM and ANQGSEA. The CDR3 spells CSARDISSYEQYF. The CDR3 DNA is TGCAGCGCCCGGGACATCAGCTCCTACGAGCAGTACTTC.

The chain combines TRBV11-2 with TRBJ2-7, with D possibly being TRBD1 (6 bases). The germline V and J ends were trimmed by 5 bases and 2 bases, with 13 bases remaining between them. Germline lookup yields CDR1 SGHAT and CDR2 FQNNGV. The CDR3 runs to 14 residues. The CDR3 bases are TGTGCCAGCAGCCACGGGCAGGGGACCTACGAGCAGTACTTC. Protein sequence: CASSHGQGTYEQYF.

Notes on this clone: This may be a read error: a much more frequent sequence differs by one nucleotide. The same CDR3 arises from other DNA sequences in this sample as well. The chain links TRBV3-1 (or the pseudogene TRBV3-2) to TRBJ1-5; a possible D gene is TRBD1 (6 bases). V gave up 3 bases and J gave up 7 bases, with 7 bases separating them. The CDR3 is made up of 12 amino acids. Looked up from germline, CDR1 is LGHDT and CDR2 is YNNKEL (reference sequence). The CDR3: CASSQTGQPQHF. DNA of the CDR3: TGTGCCAGCAGCCAGACAGGCCAGCCCCAGCATTTT.

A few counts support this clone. The CDR3 spells CASSSTLGGSPLHF. The CDR3 DNA reads as TGTGCCAGCAGCTCGACCCTGGGAGGGTCACCCCTCCACTTT. This chain links TRBV3-1 (or the pseudogene TRBV3-2) with TRBJ1-6; D call uncertain. The CDR3 spans 14 residues. CDR1 and CDR2 (germline): LGHDT, YNNKEL (reference sequence). V lost 5 bases, J lost 10 bases, and 15 bases lay in between.

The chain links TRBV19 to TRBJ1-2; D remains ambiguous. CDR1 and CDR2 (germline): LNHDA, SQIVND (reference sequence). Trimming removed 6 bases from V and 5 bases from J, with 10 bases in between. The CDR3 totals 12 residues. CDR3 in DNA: TGTGCCAGTAGGACACTTCCATATGGCTACACCTTC. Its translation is CASRTLPYGYTF.

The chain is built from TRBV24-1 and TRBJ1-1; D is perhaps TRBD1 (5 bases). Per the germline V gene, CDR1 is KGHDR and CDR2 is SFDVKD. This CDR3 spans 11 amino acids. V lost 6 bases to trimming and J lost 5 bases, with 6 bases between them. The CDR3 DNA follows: TGTGCCACCAGTAGGGGAACTGAAGCTTTCTTT. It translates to CATSRGTEAFF.

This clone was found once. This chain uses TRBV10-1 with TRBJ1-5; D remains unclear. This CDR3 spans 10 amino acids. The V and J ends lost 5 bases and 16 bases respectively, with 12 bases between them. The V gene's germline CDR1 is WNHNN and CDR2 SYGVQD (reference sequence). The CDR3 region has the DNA TGCGCCAGCAGTAGACAATCCTTTCATTTT. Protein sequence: CASSRQSFHF.

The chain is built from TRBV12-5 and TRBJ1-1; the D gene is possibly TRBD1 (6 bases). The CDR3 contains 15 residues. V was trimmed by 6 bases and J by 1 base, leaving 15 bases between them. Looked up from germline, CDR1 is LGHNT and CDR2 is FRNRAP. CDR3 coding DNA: TGTGCTAGTGGCGGGAGGCGACAGGAGAACACTGAAGCTTTCTTT. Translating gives CASGGRRQENTEAFF.

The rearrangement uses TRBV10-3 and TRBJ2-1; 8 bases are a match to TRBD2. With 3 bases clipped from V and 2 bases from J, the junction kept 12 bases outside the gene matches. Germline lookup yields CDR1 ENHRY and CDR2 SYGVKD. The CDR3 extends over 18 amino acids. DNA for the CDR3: TGTGCCATCAGTGATCGCCCGGGGGGGGGTCTTACCTACAATGAGCAGTTCTTC. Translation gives CAISDRPGGGLTYNEQFF.

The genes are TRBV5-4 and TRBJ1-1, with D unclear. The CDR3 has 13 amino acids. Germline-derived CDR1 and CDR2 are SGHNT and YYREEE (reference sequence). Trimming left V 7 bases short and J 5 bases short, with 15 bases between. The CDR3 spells CASWGGRQTEAFF. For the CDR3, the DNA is TGTGCCAGCTGGGGAGGCAGGCAGACTGAAGCTTTCTTT.

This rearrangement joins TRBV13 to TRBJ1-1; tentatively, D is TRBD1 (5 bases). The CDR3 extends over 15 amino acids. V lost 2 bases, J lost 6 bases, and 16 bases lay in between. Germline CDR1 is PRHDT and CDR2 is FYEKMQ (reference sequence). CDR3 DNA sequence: TGTGCCAGCAGCTTAAATATCGGGGGTTTTTCTGAAGCTTTCTTT. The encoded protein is CASSLNIGGFSEAFF.

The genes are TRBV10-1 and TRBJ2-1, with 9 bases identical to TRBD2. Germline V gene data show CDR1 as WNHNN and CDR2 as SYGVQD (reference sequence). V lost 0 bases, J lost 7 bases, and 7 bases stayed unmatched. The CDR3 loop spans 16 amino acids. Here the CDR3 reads CASSESISSGANEQFF. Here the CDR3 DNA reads TGCGCCAGCAGTGAGTCGATTTCTAGCGGGGCAAATGAGCAGTTCTTC.